Below, 13 T cell receptor beta chains from the same sample are listed, as sequenced in a study of blood T cell repertoires in COVID-19. The protocol was immunoSEQ multiplex PCR, while the TCRdb copy is restricted to in-frame clones and leaves out a portion. The top ten clones hold around 7% of a sample with 25,000 to 35,000 clones, 85% of them seen once. The specimen sequenced was peripheral blood. The receptors come from a human donor in a cohort sampled during active COVID-19.

This rearrangement joins TRBV6-6 to TRBJ2-7; maybe TRBD2 (5 bases). The CDR3 consists of 10 residues. V was trimmed by 8 bases and J by 3 bases, leaving 5 bases between them. Looked up from germline, CDR1 is MNHNY and CDR2 is SVGAGI (reference sequence). Here the CDR3 DNA reads TGTGCCAGCCGGGACTACGAGCAGTACTTC. Its translation: CASRDYEQYF.

This rearrangement joins TRBV6-1 to TRBJ2-7; perhaps TRBD2 as D (5 bases). The CDR3 consists of 13 residues. V shed 1 base and J shed 9 bases, with 13 bases lying between them. Germline CDR1 is MNHNS and CDR2 is SASEGT. In DNA, the CDR3 is TGTGCCAGCAGTGAAGGGAGAGGGTCCCGGCAGTACTTC. Translated: CASSEGRGSRQYF.

The chain carries TRBV7-9 and TRBJ1-1; D might be TRBD1 (5 bases). The V and J ends lost 5 bases and 5 bases respectively, with 15 bases between them. The CDR3 spans 14 residues. Germline V CDR1 and CDR2: SEHNR, FQNEAQ (reference sequence). The CDR3 loop reads CASSAPWGVTEAFF. CDR3 nucleotides: TGTGCCAGCAGCGCGCCATGGGGGGTGACTGAAGCTTTCTTT. Full variable domain (outside the CDR3, taken from reference TRBV7-9 and TRBJ1-1): DTGVSQNPRHKITKRGQNVTFRCDPISEHNRLYWYRQTLGQGPEFLTYFQNEAQLEKSRLLSDRFSAERPKGSFSTLEIQRTEQGDSAMYLCASSAPWGVTEAFFGQGTRLTVV.

The rearrangement joins TRBV5-4 to TRBJ2-7, with 10 bases identical to TRBD1. The V gene's germline CDR1 is SGHNT and CDR2 YYREEE (reference sequence). This CDR3 has 15 residues. Losses at the gene ends were 0 bases for V and 4 bases for J; bases not matched to a gene: 4. Written as DNA, the CDR3 is TGTGCCAGCAGCTTGGGACAGGGGGCGTGGTACGAGCAGTACTTC. This encodes CASSLGQGAWYEQYF.

The chain uses TRBV28 and TRBJ2-3; maybe TRBD2 (6 bases). CDR3 length: 16 residues. Trimming stripped 2 bases from V and 6 bases from J, with 18 bases between. CDR1 is MDHEN and CDR2 is SYDVKM in the germline V gene. CDR3 region: CASSLVVGVGRDTQYF. CDR3 nucleotide sequence: TGTGCCAGCAGTTTAGTCGTGGGGGTGGGGAGGGATACGCAGTATTTT.

The chain combines TRBV6-2 or TRBV6-3 with TRBJ1-4; D is unclear. The CDR3 runs to 14 residues. Trimming took 5 bases from V and 4 from J, leaving 11 bases between them. Germline CDR1 reads MNHEY; CDR2 reads SVGEGT. The CDR3 reads CASSDAGRNEKLFF. In nucleotides, the CDR3 is TGTGCCAGCAGTGACGCGGGCCGTAATGAAAAACTGTTTTTT.

The V call is TRBV6-5, the J call TRBJ2-5; TRBD1 agrees at 8 bases. The CDR3 contains 15 residues. V was pared by 0 bases and J by 5 bases, with 5 bases of the junction left unmatched. CDR1 MNHEY and CDR2 SVGAGI come from the germline V gene. The CDR3 is CASSYSGAGGETQYF. The DNA for the CDR3 is TGTGCCAGCAGTTACTCAGGTGCAGGGGGCGAGACCCAGTACTTC.

CDR3 nucleotide sequence: TGTGCCAGTAGTGCGGGACAGACCGAAGATGAAGCTTTCTTT. It encodes CASSAGQTEDEAFF. The V gene is TRBV19, the J gene TRBJ1-1; TRBD1 aligns across 7 bases. The CDR3 spans 14 residues. Per germline, CDR1 LNHDA and CDR2 SQIVND (reference sequence). Trimming at V came to 5 bases and at J to 7 bases, leaving 10 bases not matched to a gene.

V gene TRBV24-1 combines with J gene TRBJ2-7; TRBD2 matches at 14 bases. This CDR3 spans 15 amino acids. In germline, CDR1 is KGHDR, CDR2 SFDVKD. V lost 9 bases to trimming and J lost 3 bases; unmatched junction nucleotides: 6. This CDR3 reads CATSRGLAGDYEQYF. DNA of the CDR3: TGTGCCACCTCACGGGGACTAGCGGGGGACTACGAGCAGTACTTC.

J is TRBJ2-1 and V is TRBV28, with 7 bases that match TRBD1. The germline V gene encodes CDR1 MDHEN and CDR2 SYDVKM. Trimming took 1 base from V and 7 from J; bases not matched to a gene: 7. This CDR3 contains 15 residues. The CDR3 nucleotides read TGTGCCAGCAGTTTATATCAGGGGGAAAAGAATGAGCAGTTCTTC. It specifies CASSLYQGEKNEQFF.

The chain carries TRBV24-1 and TRBJ2-2; D is undetermined. Germline V gives CDR1 KGHDR, CDR2 SFDVKD. Deletions cut 5 bases from V and 5 bases from J, with 11 bases between. This CDR3 has 14 residues. Here the CDR3 reads CATSGRQRTGELFF. The CDR3 region has the DNA TGTGCCACCAGTGGGCGGCAGAGAACCGGGGAGCTGTTTTTT.

The chain links TRBV7-8 to TRBJ2-7, with a tentative D call TRBD1 (5 bases). The CDR3 consists of 15 residues. Germline V gene data show CDR1 as SGHVS and CDR2 as FQNEAQ. Trimming removed 1 base from V and 5 bases from J, with 15 bases in between. CDR3 coding DNA: TGTGCCAGCAGCTTAGGGGCGGCAGGGATAGACGAGCAGTACTTC. Protein: CASSLGAAGIDEQYF.

This chain connects TRBV28 to TRBJ2-2; D may be TRBD2 (5 bases). V lost 10 bases, J lost 0 bases, and 15 bases lay in between. Germline CDR1 is MDHEN and CDR2 is SYDVKM. CDR3 length: 15 residues. CDR3 DNA: TGTGCCACTCCGAGGGCCGGCTCGAACACCGGGGAGCTGTTTTTT. Amino acids: CATPRAGSNTGELFF.